These 27 T cell receptor beta chains originate from one sample sequenced in a study of T cells in Graves' hyperthyroidism and ophthalmopathy. What was amplified from RNA transcripts were TCR beta CDR3 regions. The HTBI primer set served for first-round RT-PCR of the TCR CDR3. TCRdb ran MiXCR on the multiplex PCR reads and lists one entry per CDR3 protein. Found here are 690,000 or so distinct CDR3 sequences, roughly a sixth of them singletons; the top ten hold over 15%. The sample was blood. These receptors came from a woman in her forties or fifties with Graves' hyperthyroidism that later progressed to Graves' ophthalmopathy.

The chain employs TRBV24-1 and TRBJ2-1; no clear D. This CDR3 comprises 13 residues. Per germline, CDR1 KGHDR and CDR2 SFDVKD. Trimming took 7 bases from V and 1 from J, leaving 7 bases between them. As DNA, the CDR3 is TGTGCCACCAGCAGTGAGTCCTACAATGAGCAGTTCTTC. Amino acids: CATSSESYNEQFF.

This chain connects TRBV30 to TRBJ2-6, with D perhaps TRBD1 or TRBD2 (5 bases each). This CDR3 contains 13 residues. Deletions cut 3 bases from V and 4 bases from J, with 7 bases between. CDR1 is GTSNPN and CDR2 is SVGIG in the germline V gene (reference sequence). CDR3 protein: CAWRGDGANVLTF. CDR3 sequence (DNA): TGTGCCTGGAGAGGGGACGGGGCCAACGTCCTGACTTTC.

There are a few counts of this clonotype. V usage is TRBV7-9 and J usage is TRBJ2-3; possible D gene TRBD2, 5 bases. V was trimmed by 5 bases and J by 6 bases, leaving 12 bases between them. The CDR3 is made up of 13 amino acids. CDR1 SEHNR and CDR2 FQNEAQ come from the germline V gene (reference sequence). The CDR3 spells CASSHPGDDTQYF. For the CDR3, the DNA is TGTGCCAGCAGCCACCCCGGGGATGATACGCAGTATTTT. Using reference TRBV7-9 and TRBJ2-3 for the parts outside the CDR3, the full variable domain is DTGVSQNPRHKITKRGQNVTFRCDPISEHNRLYWYRQTLGQGPEFLTYFQNEAQLEKSRLLSDRFSAERPKGSFSTLEIQRTEQGDSAMYLCASSHPGDDTQYFGPGTRLTVL.

In this sample, this clonotype turned up many times. CDR3 sequence (DNA): TGCAGCGTTGGGGACAGGGTAGGAAGGAACACTGAAGCTTTCTTT. The encoded protein is CSVGDRVGRNTEAFF. This chain joins TRBV29-1 and TRBJ1-1; 9 bases line up with TRBD1. The CDR3 consists of 15 residues. Germline CDR1 is SQVTM and CDR2 is ANQGSEA. J was trimmed by 1 base and V by 4 bases; bases with no gene match: 7.

Ten or more counts support this clonotype. The chain is built from TRBV6-5 and TRBJ1-6; 12 bases match TRBD1. Germline V gene data show CDR1 as MNHEY and CDR2 as SVGAGI. V shed 2 bases, J shed 7 bases, and the junction held 6 bases outside the gene matches. The CDR3 sequence is 17 residues long. Written as DNA, the CDR3 is TGTGCCAGCAGTTACGGGGGGACAGGGGGCCTAAATTCACCCCTCCACTTT. This gives the protein CASSYGGTGGLNSPLHF.

The genes are TRBV9 and TRBJ1-2; unclear D gene. V lost 3 bases, J lost 5 bases, and 23 bases lay in between. The germline V gene has CDR1 SGDLS and CDR2 YYNGEE. CDR3 length: 17 residues. The CDR3 loop reads CASSEGDTGSLIYGYTF. CDR3 DNA sequence: TGTGCCAGCAGCGAGGGAGATACCGGGTCCTTGATATATGGCTACACCTTC.

The table lists this clonotype with many counts. V gene TRBV20-1 combines with J gene TRBJ2-3; TRBD2 matches 8 bases. The trim removed 1 base at V and 2 bases at J, leaving 11 bases unmatched. The CDR3 has 17 residues. Per germline, CDR1 DFQATT and CDR2 SNEGSKA (reference sequence). The CDR3 here is CSARALQTSDLTDTQYF. Written as DNA, the CDR3 is TGCAGTGCTAGAGCACTCCAGACTAGCGACCTCACAGATACGCAGTATTTT.

The gene calls are TRBV11-2 and TRBJ2-7; TRBD2 matches at 13 bases. This CDR3 has 16 amino acids. Per germline, CDR1 SGHAT and CDR2 FQNNGV. V was clipped by 3 bases and J by 3 bases; unmatched bases: 5. CDR3 residues: CASSLTSGGSSYEQYF. The CDR3 DNA reads TGTGCCAGCAGCTTGACTAGCGGGGGGTCGAGCTACGAGCAGTACTTC.

The chain uses TRBV7-9 and TRBJ1-4; possible D gene TRBD1, 6 bases. This CDR3 spans 13 amino acids. CDR1 and CDR2 from the germline V gene are SEHNR and FQNEAQ (reference sequence). Trimming shortened V by 5 bases and J by 8 bases, and 12 bases separated the two germline ends. The DNA for the CDR3 is TGTGCCAGCAGCCCAGGGGCAGGGGAAAAACTGTTTTTT. This encodes CASSPGAGEKLFF.

Comment on this clonotype: The junction shows a germline mismatch at one end, possibly a read error. V and J are TRBV27 and TRBJ1-1; 8 bases agree with TRBD1. The CDR3 extends over 13 amino acids. From germline, CDR1 is MNHEY and CDR2 SMNVEV (reference sequence). CDR3 protein: CASSSTGGTEASF. CDR3 DNA: TGTGCCAGCAGTTCCACAGGGGGGACTGAAGCTTCCTTT.

This chain joins TRBV5-6 and TRBJ2-1; 10 bases agree with TRBD2. V lost 4 bases and J lost 5; bases outside the gene matches: 18. There are 19 residues in the CDR3. Germline V CDR1 and CDR2: SGHDT, YYEEEE. CDR3 loop: CASSTPGLAPLLPHNEQFF. Here the CDR3 DNA reads TGTGCCAGCAGCACACCGGGACTAGCGCCTTTGCTGCCTCACAATGAGCAGTTCTTC.

This clonotype was seen only a few times. The junction departs from the called germline gene at one end, perhaps through a read error. The CDR3: CASSPNPGRDTQYF. The DNA for the CDR3 is TGCGCCAGCAGTCCGAATCCAGGGCGAGATACGCAGTATTTT. The chain has TRBV6-1 and TRBJ2-3, with D tentatively TRBD1 (5 bases). This CDR3 has 14 residues. The germline CDR1 and CDR2 sequences are MNHNS and SASEGT.

This clonotype has a count of ten or more. The chain uses TRBV18 and TRBJ1-4; 9 bases match TRBD1. The CDR3 length is 17 residues. The germline V gene has CDR1 KGHSH and CDR2 LQKENI. The V gene end was trimmed by 5 bases and the J gene end by 5 bases; junction bases not matched to a gene: 12. The CDR3 protein is CASSASGTGLGNEKLFF. In DNA form, the CDR3 reads TGTGCCAGCTCAGCCTCCGGGACAGGGTTGGGGAATGAAAAACTGTTTTTT.

This chain uses TRBV6-1 with TRBJ1-2; tentative D call: TRBD1 (5 bases). V shed 5 bases and J shed 6 bases, with 13 bases lying between them. This CDR3 is 13 amino acids long. CDR1 is MNHNS, CDR2 SASEGT, per germline. The DNA of the CDR3 is TGTGCCAGCAGTCCCATGGGGCCGGATGGCTACACCTTC. As protein: CASSPMGPDGYTF.

Remarks on this clonotype: The junction does not match germline at one end; this may be a read error. The chain recombines TRBV6-1 with TRBJ2-7; D is perhaps TRBD1 (5 bases). The germline CDR1 and CDR2 sequences are MNHNS and SASEGT. This CDR3 has 13 residues. CDR3 in amino acids: CVSSVSGSYEQYF. The CDR3 coding sequence is TGTGTCAGCAGTGTCTCAGGGTCCTACGAGCAGTACTTC.

This clonotype was recorded at least ten times. CDR3 sequence: CASSLDLVDRLRSDTQYF. The CDR3 DNA reads as TGTGCCAGCAGCTTAGATCTTGTAGACAGACTAAGATCAGATACGCAGTATTTT. V usage is TRBV11-2 and J usage is TRBJ2-3, with D perhaps given as TRBD1 or TRBD2 (5 bases each). The V end was cut by 0 bases, the J end by 4 bases, with 20 bases between. Germline V gene data show CDR1 as SGHAT and CDR2 as FQNNGV. The CDR3 spans 18 residues.

The chain carries TRBV25-1 and TRBJ1-2; a weak D match, TRBD1 (5 bases). There are 15 residues in the CDR3. The ends were cut back, 5 bases at V and 3 bases at J, with 16 bases in the middle. CDR1 is MGHDK, CDR2 SYGVNS, per germline. The DNA for the CDR3 is TGTGCCAGCAGTCCCCTCGATCAGGGCTACTATGGCTACACCTTC. This sequence encodes CASSPLDQGYYGYTF.

This clonotype was seen ten or more times. The V gene is TRBV7-8, the J gene TRBJ2-7, with D uncertain. V lost 1 base, J lost 5 bases, and 12 bases lay in between. The germline V gene has CDR1 SGHVS and CDR2 FQNEAQ. This CDR3 contains 14 residues. The CDR3 DNA reads as TGTGCCAGCAGCTTAGGGGCCTCAGCCCACGAGCAGTACTTC. It encodes CASSLGASAHEQYF.

The table lists this clonotype with many counts. The rearrangement joins TRBV11-2 to TRBJ2-2; 7 bases map to TRBD1. This CDR3 spans 15 amino acids. V trimming: 1 base; J trimming: 1 base; junction bases outside the gene matches: 0. Germline assignment: CDR1 SGHAT and CDR2 FQNNGV. The CDR3 DNA reads as TGTGCCAGCAGCTTAGGACAGGGGAACACCGGGGAGCTGTTTTTT. Protein: CASSLGQGNTGELFF.

Many counts were recorded for this clonotype. The V and J genes are TRBV18 and TRBJ1-1, with D possibly TRBD1 on 5 matching bases. The CDR3 length is 16 residues. Deletions cut 0 bases from V and 1 base from J, with 12 bases between. Germline V gene lookup returns CDR1 KGHSH and CDR2 LQKENI. CDR3 sequence reads: CASSPPSQGWNTEAFF. In DNA form, the CDR3 reads TGTGCCAGCTCACCACCGTCCCAGGGTTGGAACACTGAAGCTTTCTTT.

The chain is built from TRBV6-1 and TRBJ2-3; maybe TRBD1 (6 bases). Germline CDR1 MNHNS, CDR2 SASEGT. CDR3 size: 12 residues. V was clipped by 8 bases and J by 1 base, with 7 bases between them. The CDR3 spells CASWTGTDTQYF. Written as DNA, the CDR3 is TGTGCCAGCTGGACAGGCACAGATACGCAGTATTTT.

This clonotype was detected many times. This chain uses TRBV2 with TRBJ1-6, with TRBD1 matching over 7 bases. The V gene's germline CDR1 is SNHLY and CDR2 FYNNEI. The V gene end was trimmed by 3 bases and the J gene end by 5 bases; junction bases not matched to a gene: 7. The CDR3 extends over 16 amino acids. As DNA, the CDR3 is TGTGCCAGCAGTGAGGAGACAGGGAACAATAATTCACCCCTCCACTTT. This gives the protein CASSEETGNNNSPLHF.

V and J are TRBV7-2 and TRBJ1-4, with no clear D. This CDR3 contains 13 residues. V was pared by 2 bases and J by 6 bases, with 7 bases between. In germline, CDR1 is SGHTA, CDR2 FQGNSA. CDR3 in amino acids: CASSLKRHEKLFF. As DNA, the CDR3 is TGTGCCAGCAGCTTAAAAAGGCATGAAAAACTGTTTTTT.

Ten or more counts support this clonotype. The CDR3 DNA sequence: TGTGCCAGCAGTGTGGTCAGGGACAATGAGCAGTTCTTC. Its protein product is CASSVVRDNEQFF. The chain joins TRBV6-1 to TRBJ2-1; D possibly corresponds to TRBD1 (5 bases). This CDR3 contains 13 residues. Germline CDR1 is MNHNS and CDR2 is SASEGT. The V gene lost 4 bases and the J gene lost 5 bases, with 9 bases spanning the gap.

This sequence joins TRBV6-1 and TRBJ2-1, with 7 bases identical to TRBD2. The CDR3 runs to 14 residues. CDR1 is MNHNS, CDR2 SASEGT, per germline. V lost 4 bases, J lost 10 bases, and 10 bases stayed unmatched. The CDR3 coding sequence is TGTGCCAGCAGTGCCGGACTAGTTGGCGGGGAGCAGTTCTTC. This encodes CASSAGLVGGEQFF.

This clonotype was seen ten or more times. The J gene is TRBJ1-1, the V gene TRBV6-1; no clear D. Germline V CDR1 and CDR2: MNHNS, SASEGT. The V gene lost 3 bases and the J gene lost 2 bases, with 4 bases spanning the gap. The CDR3 is 12 residues long. The DNA for the CDR3 is TGTGCCAGCAGTGACAGTAACACTGAAGCTTTCTTT. This encodes CASSDSNTEAFF.

The chain joins TRBV3-1 to TRBJ1-1; no firm D call. The CDR3 totals 15 residues. V lost 4 bases, J lost 2 bases, and 14 bases lay in between. Germline V gene sequence: CDR1 LGHDT, CDR2 YNNKEL (reference sequence). In nucleotides, the CDR3 is TGTGCCAGCAGCCCTACGAACGCAGGAAACACTGAAGCTTTCTTT. Residues: CASSPTNAGNTEAFF.